This TCR beta chain was captured by sequencing in a study of blood T cell repertoires in COVID-19. Study information: Sites across the United States, Italy and Spain contributed samples from acute and convalescent COVID-19. From T cells, B-cell-depleted T cells, or PBMCs came the material, which was cDNA or gDNA.

CDR1 is LGHNA, CDR2 YNFKEQ, per germline. The V and J ends lost 0 bases and 5 bases respectively, with 8 bases between them. The CDR3 extends over 15 amino acids. As processed by the authors: Reference gene primer amplification in the assay estimated nucleated cell counts. Some clones are missing from TCRdb's copy, which holds only in-frame ones; the method was immunoSEQ multiplex PCR. That table supplies the V and J calls and clone size; D and trimming were determined from the DNA. The sample lists roughly 34,000 clones, 91% seen once, with 9.5% to 10% in the top ten. The TCR comes from a human donor with active COVID-19. The donor label of this sample is uncertain. This chain joins TRBV4-2 and TRBJ2-6, with D possibly matching TRBD2 (6 bases). Specimen: peripheral blood. The CDR3 nucleotides are TGTGCCAGCAGCCAAGAGGAGGGCCGGGCCAACGTCCTGACTTTC. Encoded protein: CASSQEEGRANVLTF.